This TCR beta chain was documented in a study of shared clonotypes between healthy human individuals. Study overall: Three CD4 naive, three CD4 memory, two CD8 naive and one CD8 memory plate were used per donor. Whole-study findings and limits: The rarefaction results pointed to incomplete sorted-subset sequencing despite large depth. Naive subsets generally had larger estimated richness than memory subsets. Several donors had roughly 5% of their naive CD4 clonotypes in common.

This clone was observed once. The antigen is not known. The V gene's germline CDR1 is SGHDT and CDR2 YYEEEE. This CDR3 is 17 amino acids long. V shed 1 base and J shed 0 bases, with 14 bases lying between them. The method was immunoSEQ multiplex PCR; TCRdb's version includes in-frame clones alone and lacks a portion of them. The table includes about 2,500,000 clones, around nine tenths detected once. The chain couples TRBV5-6 to TRBJ1-3, with TRBD1 as a possible D gene (5 bases). The sample comprised naive CD4+ T cells sorted from blood. The sample's subset: CD45RA+ positively selected. The TCR was taken from a man younger than 30 in good health. The DNA of the CDR3 is TGTGCCAGCAGCTTGTTCGGGACCGCTAGCTCTGGAAACACCATATATTTT. Translating gives CASSLFGTASSGNTIYF.